This T cell receptor beta chain derives from a study of shared clonotypes between healthy human individuals (dated by TCRdb to about 2020). In the study overall: A few men and two women, aged 18 to 49 years, made up the cohort. To estimate repertoire size and how much clonotypes are shared between individuals, the study performed deep sequencing of blood TCR repertoires from a few healthy adults. To increase sequencing depth and limit assay-specific biases, TCR repertoire library preparation and sequencing were carried out by different laboratories using diverse techniques. Per donor, leukapheresis produced somewhere between about 0.94 and 10 billion PBMCs. The research as a whole found: Because the study included only a small number of donors, the genetic and exposure-history diversity represented was limited. Based on pairwise subsampling, the degree of clonotype sharing among donors was expected to be affected by sequencing depth. Sampling was limited to blood, and TCR repertoires in tissue likely differ from TCR repertoires in blood.

Turning to this clone: Its antigen remains unidentified. No qualities accompany the bases; no much larger clone lies one base away.

Healthy HIV-negative adults with no recently reported acute infections or vaccinations were included as donors. Every donor was a Caucasian adult living in Nashville, Tennessee, USA. For unsorted samples, 75 million to 90 million PBMCs were counted and genomic DNA was extracted with the QIAamp DNA Blood Mini kit. Blood was collected by leukapheresis, and PBMCs were isolated by Ficoll-Histopaque density gradient centrifugation and then cryopreserved in liquid nitrogen vapor phase. V is cut back by 0 bases and J by 0 bases, with 1 base in the junction unmatched. For CDR1 and CDR2, the germline V gene lists SNHLY and FYNNEI. Measured from the cysteine to the phenylalanine, the CDR3 is 16 residues long. Only CDR3 DNA remains: 48 bases, in frame from the first base. Using the deep immunoSEQ assay, multiplex PCR amplified TCR CDR3 regions from genomic DNA. Extracted genomic DNA from each cell subset was distributed evenly across all wells of several immunoSEQ 96-well plates, and each plate was treated as a replicate. Each replicate PCR for unsorted PBMC received around 330 ng genomic DNA, equal to approximately 30,000 T cell genomes. Ten immunoSEQ deep assay plates were used to sequence the unsorted PBMC genomic DNA. The purified libraries were quantified using a Qubit 3.0 fluorometer, sized with a Bioanalyzer 2100, and then quantified again using the KAPA Library Quantification kit. A separate single-read 150-cycle Illumina NextSeq 550 flow cell was used to sequence each immunoSEQ 96-well plate. As for the original processing: Because the immunoSEQ output included only junctional sequences and no quality scores, the filtering could not be the same as the filtering used for full-length reads. Sequences were annotated with PyIR, a Python wrapper for IgBLAST v1.9, using IMGT germline references to assign V/J genes and CDR3. Reads were filtered out if the reads had weak V/J assignments (E-value above 1e-6), no CDR3, stop codons, out-of-frame junctions, or ambiguous translated residues. V3J clonotypes were defined as sequences sharing an identical inferred V gene, J gene, and CDR3 amino acid sequence. To compute the percentage overlap between repertoires, the number of shared unique clonotypes was divided by the size of the smaller repertoire. Three approaches were used to assess repertoire richness: RTK rarefaction, the Chao1 estimator, and Recon v2.1 estimates of unobserved clonotypes. TCRdb provides this immuneACCESS table in a form limited to in-frame rearrangements. Some clones are lacking; in checked studies, under half of them reflect an unresolved V gene, and why the rest are absent is not known. V, J and clone size are those of that table, while D and trimming were read from the DNA. For this sample the table gives hundreds of thousands of clones, of which roughly 80% were detected only once. The ten largest make up under 15% of the sample.

Sequenced sample: PBMCs. The V and J genes are TRBV2 and TRBJ2-1, with TRBD2 identical over 8 junction bases. This TCR was sampled from a woman aged 40 to 50 in good health. Some clones in this sample may be carry-over from other donors' samples. This receptor has the CDR3 CASSEAAGGSYNEQFF. The sequence in DNA is TGTGCCAGCAGTGAAGCCGCGGGGGGCTCCTACAATGAGCAGTTCTTC.